This T cell receptor beta chain originates from a study of shared clonotypes between healthy human individuals. Generated by immunoSEQ multiplex PCR, the TCRdb table keeps only in-frame clones and is missing some. The repertoire consists of roughly 2,000,000 clones, with about 95% occurring once and the leading ten covering under 1.5%. Study observations and caveats: It was observed that 5% to 6% of naive CD4 clonotypes were shared across several donors.

About this clone: Its antigen is unknown. Since a much larger clone is just one base distant, this may be a read error. The sample has other DNA sequences that encode this CDR3 too.

Germline loops: CDR1 PRHDT, CDR2 FYEKMQ (reference sequence). The V and J ends lost 4 bases and 3 bases respectively, with 0 bases between them. The CDR3 is made up of 11 amino acids. Positively selected for CCR7, the CD45RO-negative cells used as naive CD8 cells excluded terminally differentiated effector memory CD45RA+ cells. The TCR originated in a man younger than 35 in good health. Sequencing used naive CD8+ T cells sorted from blood. The chain is built from TRBV13 and TRBJ2-2, with D uncertain. The CDR3 spells CASSYTGELFF. The CDR3 DNA sequence: TGTGCCAGCAGCTACACCGGGGAGCTGTTTTTT.